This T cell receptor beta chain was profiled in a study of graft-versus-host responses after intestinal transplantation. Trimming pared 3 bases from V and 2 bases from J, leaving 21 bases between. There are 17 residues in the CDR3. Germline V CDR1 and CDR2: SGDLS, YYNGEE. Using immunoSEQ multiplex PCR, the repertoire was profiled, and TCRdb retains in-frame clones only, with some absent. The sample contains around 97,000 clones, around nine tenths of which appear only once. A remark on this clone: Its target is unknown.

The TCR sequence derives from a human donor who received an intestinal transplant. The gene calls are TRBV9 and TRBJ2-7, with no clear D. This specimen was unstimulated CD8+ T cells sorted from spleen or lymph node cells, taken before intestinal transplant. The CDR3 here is CASSEASGLGRTYEQYF. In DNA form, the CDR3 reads TGTGCCAGCAGCGAAGCCTCTGGCCTAGGGCGCACCTACGAGCAGTACTTC.